These 32 T cell receptor beta chains were all obtained from the same sample, sequenced in a study of cytomegalovirus exposure and HLA in healthy donors (dated 2017 in TCRdb). Library construction relied on the immunoSEQ multiplex PCR assay. For the multiplex PCR, a mixture combining 60 forward primers for TCR Vbeta segments and 13 reverse primers for TCR Jbeta segments was used. This immuneACCESS table, as held by TCRdb, lists in-frame sequences with V and J called but not all clones. Of the missing ones, under half trace to an unresolved V gene in checked studies; the others have no known cause. The sample table lists some 150,000 clones, about 79% of them with a count of one. The ten largest clones capture roughly 0.7% of the sample. Sequencing was carried out using PBMCs. These receptors were collected from a male donor in good health and CMV-seronegative.

The V gene is TRBV7-2, the J gene TRBJ2-7, with 14 bases identical to TRBD2. Germline loops: CDR1 SGHTA, CDR2 FQGNSA. This CDR3 is 15 amino acids long. The V segment lost 5 bases and the J segment 6 bases; nucleotides outside the gene matches: 6. This chain's CDR3 is CASSPTSGRASEQYF. The CDR3 DNA reads as TGTGCCAGCAGCCCGACTAGCGGGAGGGCCTCCGAGCAGTACTTC. The whole variable domain, remainder taken from reference TRBV7-2 and TRBJ2-7, is GAGVSQSPSNKVTEKGKDVELRCDPISGHTALYWYRQSLGQGLEFLIYFQGNSAPDKSGLPSDRFSAERTGGSVSTLTIQRTQQEDSAVYLCASSPTSGRASEQYFGPGTRLTVT.

On this clone: Relative to the germline gene, one junction end is altered; a read error may explain this. The chain links TRBV7-9 to TRBJ1-2, with a weak D call TRBD1 (5 bases). Germline V gene data show CDR1 as SEHNR and CDR2 as FQNEAQ (reference sequence). This CDR3 has 13 residues. CDR3 nucleotide sequence: TGTTCCAGCAGCTTAGACGGCAGGGATGGCTACACCTTC. Protein sequence: CSSSLDGRDGYTF.

This clone has a handful of counts. V usage is TRBV9 and J usage is TRBJ2-1; 10 nucleotides align to TRBD2. CDR3 length: 17 residues. Germline CDR1 reads SGDLS; CDR2 reads YYNGEE. Losses at the gene ends were 4 bases for V and 4 bases for J; bases not matched to a gene: 11. The CDR3 region has the DNA TGTGCCAGCAGCCACAGTACTTGGACTAGCGGTTACAATGAGCAGTTCTTC. It translates to CASSHSTWTSGYNEQFF.

The rearrangement uses TRBV29-1 and TRBJ2-3; 8 bases agree with TRBD2. Trimming cost V 0 bases and J 3 bases; bases outside gene matches: 5. Germline values: CDR1 SQVTM, CDR2 ANQGSEA. The CDR3 is 15 amino acids. CDR3 protein: CSVEESGGPTDTQYF. The CDR3 region has the DNA TGCAGCGTTGAAGAGAGCGGGGGCCCGACAGATACGCAGTATTTT.

The chain is built from TRBV28 and TRBJ2-7, with D possibly TRBD1 on 5 matching bases. Trimming shortened V by 1 base and J by 1 base, and 11 bases separated the two germline ends. CDR3 length equals 15 residues. The germline gives CDR1 MDHEN, CDR2 SYDVKM. CDR3 in DNA: TGTGCCAGCAGTTTATTAACAGGTGAATCCTACGAGCAGTACTTC. This sequence encodes CASSLLTGESYEQYF. The complete variable domain, with remaining parts taken from reference TRBV28 and TRBJ2-7, reads DVKVTQSSRYLVKRTGEKVFLECVQDMDHENMFWYRQDPGLGLRLIYFSYDVKMKEKGDIPEGYSVSREKKERFSLILESASTNQTSMYLCASSLLTGESYEQYFGPGTRLTVT.

Only a few counts were recorded for this clone. The chain carries TRBV19 and TRBJ2-5; 7 bases map to TRBD2. The CDR3 is made up of 16 amino acids. Germline CDR1 is LNHDA and CDR2 is SQIVND (reference sequence). Unmatched junction bases numbered 11, after V lost 6 bases and J lost 1 base. The CDR3 sequence is CASSRPSGSLQETQYF. The DNA for the CDR3 is TGTGCCAGTAGCCGCCCTAGCGGCTCCCTCCAAGAGACCCAGTACTTC.

This chain joins TRBV6-5 and TRBJ1-1; D is undetermined. The CDR3 has 15 residues. Trimming cost V 4 bases and J 1 base, with 13 bases left between them. Germline V gene data show CDR1 as MNHEY and CDR2 as SVGAGI. CDR3 nucleotide sequence: TGTGCCAGCAGTTCGGGTATTGAAACGAACACTGAAGCTTTCTTT. Its protein product is CASSSGIETNTEAFF.

V is TRBV6-5 and J is TRBJ2-5; TRBD2 matches at 9 bases. Germline CDR1 reads MNHEY; CDR2 reads SVGAGI. The CDR3 is made up of 14 amino acids. With V trimmed by 5 bases and J by 9 bases, 10 bases remained unmatched. CDR3 nucleotides: TGTGCCAGCAGTCGCCGGGCGGGGGGGGCAGCCCAGTACTTC. Amino acids: CASSRRAGGAAQYF.

This chain connects TRBV7-3 to TRBJ2-3; possible D gene TRBD2, 5 bases. The CDR3 loop spans 15 amino acids. Germline values: CDR1 SGHTA, CDR2 FQGTGA. V was pared by 2 bases and J by 2 bases, with 11 bases between. The CDR3 sequence: CASSLASQNTDTQYF. The CDR3 DNA reads TGTGCCAGCAGCTTAGCTAGCCAGAACACAGATACGCAGTATTTT.

The rearrangement links TRBV7-9 to TRBJ1-2, with TRBD1 identical over 7 bases. The germline V gene encodes CDR1 SEHNR and CDR2 FQNEAQ (reference sequence). The V gene end was trimmed by 5 bases and the J gene end by 0 bases; junction bases not matched to a gene: 6. The CDR3 totals 15 residues. The CDR3 nucleotides are TGTGCCAGCAGCCAAGGGGACAGCCCTAACTATGGCTACACCTTC. It encodes CASSQGDSPNYGYTF.

The gene calls are TRBV7-8 and TRBJ2-1; 8 nucleotides match TRBD2. V shed 8 bases, J shed 4 bases, and the junction held 13 bases outside the gene matches. The CDR3 extends over 16 amino acids. Germline V gene sequence: CDR1 SGHVS, CDR2 FQNEAQ. The chain's CDR3 is CASSKAGVLLYNEQFF. In nucleotides, the CDR3 is TGTGCCAGCTCGAAAGCGGGAGTCCTCCTATACAATGAGCAGTTCTTC. The full variable domain, completed using reference TRBV7-8 and TRBJ2-1, is GAGVSQSPRYKVAKRGQDVALRCDPISGHVSLFWYQQALGQGPEFLTYFQNEAQLDKSGLPSDRFFAERPEGSVSTLKIQRTQQEDSAVYLCASSKAGVLLYNEQFFGPGTRLTVL.

The V and J genes are TRBV18 and TRBJ2-5; 11 bases agree with TRBD2. With 6 bases clipped from V and 2 bases from J, the junction kept 8 bases outside the gene matches. The CDR3 is 16 amino acids. Per germline, CDR1 KGHSH and CDR2 LQKENI. The CDR3 spells CASSSTSGTFQETQYF. The CDR3, as DNA: TGTGCCAGCTCGTCGACTAGCGGGACCTTTCAAGAGACCCAGTACTTC.

The chain uses TRBV14 and TRBJ2-5; D possibly corresponds to TRBD1 (6 bases). Matching the DNA end better, TRBJ2-7 makes the J call doubtful. Germline assignment: CDR1 SGHDN and CDR2 FVKESK. The CDR3 length is 14 residues. The CDR3 here is CASSPQQGSYEQYF. The CDR3 DNA follows: TGTGCCAGCAGCCCCCAGCAGGGGTCCTACGAGCAGTACTTC.

The CDR3 reads CASSDGRHGYTF. The CDR3 nucleotides are TGTGCCAGCAGTGACGGCCGCCACGGCTACACCTTC. The chain combines TRBV6-4 with TRBJ1-2; no clear D. The length of the CDR3 is 12 residues. V gave up 2 bases and J gave up 8 bases, with 9 bases separating them. CDR1 and CDR2 (germline): MRHNA, SNTAGT.

The rearrangement uses TRBV5-4 and TRBJ2-5; TRBD1 is a possible D gene (7 bases). The J call may be in error: the DNA end matches TRBJ2-7 better. Looked up from germline, CDR1 is SGHNT and CDR2 is YYREEE (reference sequence). The CDR3 consists of 15 residues. The CDR3 DNA sequence: TGTGCCAGCGCCCAGGGGGGACAGAGCTCCTACGAGCAGTACTTC. This encodes CASAQGGQSSYEQYF.

The V call is TRBV25-1, the J call TRBJ1-1, with D perhaps matching TRBD1 (6 bases). This CDR3 spans 13 amino acids. V dropped 1 base and J dropped 9 bases, with 12 bases sitting between them. Germline V CDR1 and CDR2: MGHDK, SYGVNS. CDR3 sequence reads: CASSEFFQGQAFF. The CDR3 bases are TGTGCCAGCAGTGAATTTTTCCAGGGGCAAGCTTTCTTT.

This clone has only one observation. The CDR3: CASSSTGVANEKLFF. CDR3 DNA: TGCGCCAGCAGCTCCACAGGGGTGGCTAATGAAAAACTGTTTTTT. This sequence joins TRBV5-1 and TRBJ1-4, with 7 bases aligning to TRBD1. V was clipped by 3 bases and J by 3 bases; unmatched bases: 5. Germline V gene lookup returns CDR1 SGHRS and CDR2 YFSETQ. The CDR3 has 15 amino acids.

CDR3 in DNA: TGTGCCAGCTCACCTGGGCAGGACTACGAGCAGTACTTC. It specifies CASSPGQDYEQYF. The V and J genes are TRBV18 and TRBJ2-7; D remains ambiguous. The CDR3 contains 13 residues. The germline V gene has CDR1 KGHSH and CDR2 LQKENI. V dropped 3 bases and J dropped 3 bases, with 9 bases sitting between them.

This clone was observed a handful of times. CDR3 region: CSSRTGEGTEAFF. CDR3 nucleotides: TGCAGCTCGCGGACAGGGGAGGGGACTGAAGCTTTCTTT. The genes are TRBV29-1 and TRBJ1-1, with 9 bases aligning to TRBD1. V shed 8 bases, J shed 5 bases, and the junction held 9 bases outside the gene matches. Germline V CDR1 and CDR2: SQVTM, ANQGSEA. This CDR3 is built from 13 residues.

This clone came up a few times. This chain uses TRBV10-3 with TRBJ1-1, with TRBD1 matching over 11 bases. Trimming took 5 bases from V and 7 from J; bases not matched to a gene: 9. CDR3 length: 15 residues. The germline CDR1 and CDR2 sequences are ENHRY and SYGVKD. Written as DNA, the CDR3 is TGTGCCATCAGTCGGACAGGGGGCGAAACCAGTGAAGCTTTCTTT. Encoded protein: CAISRTGGETSEAFF.

The chain is built from TRBV21-1 and TRBJ2-5; the table's D call, TRBD2, was not checked against the DNA. TRBV21-1 is reported as a pseudogene. The CDR3 has 18 residues. In nucleotides, the CDR3 is TGTGCCAGCAGCAAAAAAGAGGTTTTTATGTTTGTTGAAGAGACCCAGTACTTC. Amino acids: CASSKKEVFMFVEETQYF.

The V gene is TRBV18, the J gene TRBJ1-5; 8 nucleotides line up with TRBD1. The V segment lost 5 bases and the J segment 0 bases; nucleotides outside the gene matches: 9. This CDR3 region has 17 residues. Germline assignment: CDR1 KGHSH and CDR2 LQKENI. The CDR3 nucleotides read TGTGCCAGCTCAAATATTCGGACAGGGAATAGCAATCAGCCCCAGCATTTT. Translation gives CASSNIRTGNSNQPQHF. The entire variable domain, with the rest obtained from reference TRBV18 and TRBJ1-5, is as follows: NAGVMQNPRHLVRRRGQEARLRCSPMKGHSHVYWYRQLPEEGLKFMVYLQKENIIDESGMPKERFSAEFPKEGPSILRIQQVVRGDSAAYFCASSNIRTGNSNQPQHFGDGTRLSIL.

The chain links TRBV5-1 to TRBJ1-2; 9 bases map to TRBD1. V lost 0 bases to trimming and J lost 4 bases; unmatched junction nucleotides: 7. Per the germline V gene, CDR1 is SGHRS and CDR2 is YFSETQ. The CDR3 has 16 amino acids. CDR3 protein: CASSLGGQGTFYGYTF. The CDR3 region has the DNA TGCGCCAGCAGCTTGGGGGGACAGGGAACGTTCTATGGCTACACCTTC.

This chain links TRBV29-1 with TRBJ1-3, with D possibly being TRBD1 (6 bases). The V and J ends lost 7 bases and 4 bases respectively, with 17 bases between them. The length of the CDR3 is 14 residues. Germline V lookup: CDR1 SQVTM, CDR2 ANQGSEA. DNA of the CDR3: TGCAGCGGCTCTTTGGACAGAGAAGGAAACACCATATATTTT. Translating gives CSGSLDREGNTIYF.

J is TRBJ1-5 and V is TRBV6-1; TRBD1 aligns across 8 bases. V lost 6 bases, J lost 2 bases, and 6 bases stayed unmatched. This CDR3 has 15 amino acids. Germline-derived CDR1 and CDR2 are MNHNS and SASEGT. CDR3 sequence: CASSLTGGGNQPQHF. The DNA of the CDR3 is TGTGCCAGCAGCCTAACAGGGGGAGGCAATCAGCCCCAGCATTTT.

The chain has TRBV9 and TRBJ1-5, with no clear D. CDR1 is SGDLS, CDR2 YYNGEE, per germline. Trimming stripped 5 bases from V and 0 bases from J, with 6 bases between. The CDR3 sequence is 13 residues long. CDR3 region: CASSSNSNQPQHF. The DNA of the CDR3 is TGTGCCAGCAGTTCCAATAGCAATCAGCCCCAGCATTTT.

Here the CDR3 reads CASSPPSGGALFF. The CDR3 region has the DNA TGTGCCAGCAGCCCCCCTAGCGGGGGGGCCCTTTTCTTC. J is TRBJ2-1 and V is TRBV7-9, with 12 bases fitting TRBD2. The length of the CDR3 is 13 residues. CDR1 and CDR2 (germline): SEHNR, FQNEAQ (reference sequence). J was trimmed by 16 bases and V by 5 bases; bases with no gene match: 9.

The rearrangement uses TRBV27 and TRBJ1-1; 7 bases agree with TRBD1. The V gene's germline CDR1 is MNHEY and CDR2 SMNVEV (reference sequence). Losses at the gene ends were 5 bases for V and 6 bases for J; bases not matched to a gene: 6. CDR3 length equals 13 residues. CDR3: CASSQRGLSEAFF. Here the CDR3 DNA reads TGTGCCAGCAGTCAAAGGGGGCTCTCTGAAGCTTTCTTT.

The chain employs TRBV5-4 and TRBJ1-2; 9 nucleotides match TRBD1. Germline-derived CDR1 and CDR2 are SGHNT and YYREEE (reference sequence). CDR3 length equals 14 residues. V was pared by 2 bases and J by 4 bases, with 3 bases of the junction left unmatched. Here the CDR3 reads CASSFTGGSYGYTF. CDR3 DNA: TGTGCCAGCAGCTTTACAGGGGGCAGCTATGGCTACACCTTC.

The count of this clone is one. At one of its ends the junction is not consistent with the germline gene, which may arise from a read error. J is TRBJ2-7 and V is TRBV4-3, with 10 bases aligning to TRBD2. Germline lookup yields CDR1 LGHNA and CDR2 YSLEER. The CDR3 runs to 16 residues. The CDR3 DNA reads TGCGTCAGCAGCCAGGATGGGCTAGCGGGAGTGTGGGAGCAGTACTTC. Protein product: CVSSQDGLAGVWEQYF.

The rearrangement joins TRBV11-2 to TRBJ1-6; 9 bases are a match to TRBD1. From germline, CDR1 is SGHAT and CDR2 FQNNGV. V shed 0 bases and J 7 bases; nucleotides not matched to a gene: 7. CDR3 length: 17 residues. The CDR3 DNA reads as TGTGCCAGCAGCTTAGATAGCTGGGGACAGGGCAATTCACCCCTCCACTTT. Translated, it gives CASSLDSWGQGNSPLHF.

The rearrangement links TRBV2 to TRBJ2-1, with 10 bases lining up with TRBD2. The CDR3 runs to 16 residues. Germline lookup yields CDR1 SNHLY and CDR2 FYNNEI. V was clipped by 6 bases and J by 1 base; unmatched bases: 6. The CDR3 here is CASRDLAGVSYNEQFF. CDR3 DNA sequence: TGTGCCAGCAGGGATCTAGCGGGAGTTTCCTACAATGAGCAGTTCTTC.